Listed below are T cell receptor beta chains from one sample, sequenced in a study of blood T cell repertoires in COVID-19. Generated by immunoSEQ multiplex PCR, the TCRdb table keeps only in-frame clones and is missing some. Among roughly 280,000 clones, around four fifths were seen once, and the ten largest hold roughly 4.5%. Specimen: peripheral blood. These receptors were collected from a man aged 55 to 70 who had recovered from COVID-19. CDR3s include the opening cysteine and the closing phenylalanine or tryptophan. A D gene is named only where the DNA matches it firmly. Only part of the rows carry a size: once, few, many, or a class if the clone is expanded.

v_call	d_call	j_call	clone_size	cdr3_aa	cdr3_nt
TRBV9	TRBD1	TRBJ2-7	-	CASSLGTVPREQYF	TGTGCCAGCAGCCTGGGGACAGTCCCCAGGGAGCAGTACTTC
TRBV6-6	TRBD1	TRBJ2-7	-	CASNLRTGTYEQYF	TGTGCCAGCAACCTACGGACAGGTACCTACGAGCAGTACTTC
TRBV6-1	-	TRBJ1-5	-	CASSDTLNSYQPQHF	TGTGCCAGCAGTGACACCCTAAACAGTTATCAGCCCCAGCATTTT
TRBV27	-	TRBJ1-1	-	CASRPRVAGTEAFF	TGTGCCAGCAGACCAAGGGTTGCGGGCACTGAAGCTTTCTTT
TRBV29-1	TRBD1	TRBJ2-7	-	CSATDGTGGATEQYF	TGCAGCGCCACCGATGGGACAGGGGGCGCGACCGAGCAGTACTTC
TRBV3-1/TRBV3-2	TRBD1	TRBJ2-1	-	CASGNRGLVGNEQFF	TGTGCCAGCGGTAACAGGGGGCTAGTGGGTAATGAGCAGTTCTTC
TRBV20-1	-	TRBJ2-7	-	CSPLGYEQYF	TGCTCCCCCCTCGGGTACGAGCAGTACTTC
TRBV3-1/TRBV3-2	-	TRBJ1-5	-	CASSQGPQGHQPQHF	TGTGCCAGCAGCCAAGGACCACAGGGCCATCAGCCCCAGCATTTT
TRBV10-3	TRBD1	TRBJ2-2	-	CASSDREGAGELFF	TGTGCCAGCTCCGACAGGGAAGGGGCCGGGGAGCTGTTTTTT
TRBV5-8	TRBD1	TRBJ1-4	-	CASSPDRALATNEKLFF	TGTGCCAGCAGTCCCGACAGGGCCCTTGCAACTAATGAAAAACTGTTTTTT
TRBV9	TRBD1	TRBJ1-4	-	CASSVAGTGGEKLFF	TGTGCCAGCAGCGTTGCCGGGACAGGGGGCGAAAAACTGTTTTTT
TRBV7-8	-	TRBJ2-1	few	CASSSYSGSYNEQFF	TGTGCCAGCAGCTCGTATAGCGGCTCCTACAATGAGCAGTTCTTC
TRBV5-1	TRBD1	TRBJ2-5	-	CASRSGTGASGTQYF	TGCGCCAGCAGGTCCGGGACAGGAGCCTCGGGGACCCAGTACTTC
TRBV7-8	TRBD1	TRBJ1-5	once	CASTLQGAPGNQPQHF	TGTGCCAGCACCCTACAGGGGGCGCCGGGCAATCAGCCCCAGCATTTT
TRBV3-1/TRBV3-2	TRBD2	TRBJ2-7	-	CASSQTSVPSYEQYF	TGTGCCAGCAGCCAAACTAGCGTCCCGTCCTACGAGCAGTACTTC
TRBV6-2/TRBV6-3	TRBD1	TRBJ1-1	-	CASSNRQGPSSEAFF	TGTGCCAGCAGTAACCGACAGGGACCGTCATCTGAAGCTTTCTTT
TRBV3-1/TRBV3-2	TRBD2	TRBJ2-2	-	CASRKAGANGELFF	TGTGCCAGCAGAAAAGCGGGAGCGAATGGGGAGCTGTTTTTT
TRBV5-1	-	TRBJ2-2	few	CASSPFRQTNTGELFF	TGCGCCAGCAGCCCCTTTCGACAGACGAACACCGGGGAGCTGTTTTTT
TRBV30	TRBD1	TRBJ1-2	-	CAWYGQGSYGYTF	TGTGCCTGGTATGGACAGGGCAGCTATGGCTACACCTTC
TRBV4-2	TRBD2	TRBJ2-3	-	CASSTSGGTDTQYF	TGTGCCAGCAGTACTAGCGGGGGAACAGATACGCAGTATTTT
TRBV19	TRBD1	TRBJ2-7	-	CASSTTQTGLGEQYF	TGTGCCAGTAGCACCACACAGACAGGGCTCGGCGAGCAGTACTTC
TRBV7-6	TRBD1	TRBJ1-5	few	CASSLTGDSQPQHF	TGTGCCAGCAGCCTGACAGGGGACAGTCAGCCCCAGCATTTT